Below, 30 T cell receptor beta chains from the same sample are listed, as sequenced in a study of T cell responses to AZD1222 COVID-19 vaccine. The table came from immunoSEQ multiplex PCR; TCRdb's copy has only in-frame clones and leaves some out. The sample has 90,000 to 100,000 clones, around nine tenths seen once. Sequences were derived from peripheral blood, sampled on day 0 of AZD1222 vaccination. The receptors shown here come from an adult in good health.

The chain combines TRBV4-1 with TRBJ2-7; no firm D call. The V end was cut by 4 bases, the J end by 0 bases, with 10 bases between. CDR3 size: 14 residues. The germline V gene encodes CDR1 MGHRA and CDR2 YSYEKL. CDR3 residues: CASSRASSSYEQYF. The CDR3 DNA is TGCGCCAGCAGCCGGGCTAGTAGCTCCTACGAGCAGTACTTC.

The chain uses TRBV3-1 (or the pseudogene TRBV3-2) and TRBJ1-3; 8 positions match TRBD1. The CDR3 loop spans 14 amino acids. After removal of 3 bases from V and 4 bases from J, the junction contained 2 bases not matched to a gene. Germline CDR1 and CDR2: LGHDT and YNNKEL (reference sequence). DNA for the CDR3: TGTGCCAGCAGCCACCGGGACAGGGGAAACACCATATATTTT. This codes for CASSHRDRGNTIYF.

Note on this clone: Other DNA sequences in the same sample also yield this CDR3. The rearrangement joins TRBV18 to TRBJ1-2, with no clear D. Trimming pared 2 bases from V and 0 bases from J, leaving 4 bases between. Germline V gene sequence: CDR1 KGHSH, CDR2 LQKENI. The CDR3 is made up of 13 amino acids. As DNA, the CDR3 is TGTGCCAGCTCACCAGGGCCTAACTATGGCTACACCTTC. This encodes CASSPGPNYGYTF.

The chain carries TRBV30 and TRBJ1-4; TRBD1 agrees at 7 bases. This CDR3 has 15 amino acids. Germline lookup yields CDR1 GTSNPN and CDR2 SVGIG (reference sequence). Trimming took 2 bases from V and 3 from J; bases not matched to a gene: 6. The DNA for the CDR3 is TGTGCCTGGAGTCGAAGACAGGGACCTAATGAAAAACTGTTTTTT. It translates to CAWSRRQGPNEKLFF. The full variable domain, its missing parts supplied by reference TRBV30 and TRBJ1-4, is SQTIHQWPATLVQPVGSPLSLECTVEGTSNPNLYWYRQAAGRGLQLLFYSVGIGQISSEVPQNLSASRPQDRQFILSSKKLLLSDSGFYLCAWSRRQGPNEKLFFGSGTQLSVL.

This chain uses TRBV9 with TRBJ1-1; no clear D. The germline CDR1 and CDR2 sequences are SGDLS and YYNGEE. The CDR3 extends over 14 amino acids. Trimming left V 0 bases short and J 0 bases short, with 6 bases between. This chain's CDR3 is CASSVGNVNTEAFF. CDR3 nucleotide sequence: TGTGCCAGCAGCGTAGGGAATGTGAACACTGAAGCTTTCTTT.

The chain uses TRBV11-3 and TRBJ2-1, with D possibly matching TRBD2 (7 bases). The CDR3 is made up of 15 amino acids. Germline loops: CDR1 SGHNT, CDR2 YENEEA. The germline V and J ends were trimmed by 5 bases and 2 bases, with 13 bases remaining between them. The CDR3, as DNA: TGTGCCAGCAGCGAGGAGGGGGGGCCCTACAATGAGCAGTTCTTC. Its protein is CASSEEGGPYNEQFF.

This chain links TRBV10-3 with TRBJ2-7, with 9 nucleotides matching TRBD1. This CDR3 has 13 amino acids. Per germline, CDR1 ENHRY and CDR2 SYGVKD. Trimming removed 2 bases from V and 4 bases from J; junction bases left unmatched: 0. The CDR3 nucleotides read TGTGCCATCAGTGAGGGACAGGGGTACGAGCAGTACTTC. Translating it yields CAISEGQGYEQYF.

This clone has a single count. The chain carries TRBV10-1 and TRBJ1-2; 10 bases align to TRBD1. The CDR3 runs 15 residues. CDR1 and CDR2 from the germline V gene are WNHNN and SYGVQD (reference sequence). V was pared by 4 bases and J by 7 bases, with 9 bases of the junction left unmatched. CDR3 sequence (DNA): TGCGCCAGCAGTGTCGAAGGACAGGGGGTTTCTGGCTACACCTTC. Protein: CASSVEGQGVSGYTF.

V and J are TRBV19 and TRBJ1-2; D possibly corresponds to TRBD1 (6 bases). V lost 6 bases to trimming and J lost 5 bases, with 10 bases between them. Germline V CDR1 and CDR2: LNHDA, SQIVND (reference sequence). There are 12 residues in the CDR3. CDR3 sequence reads: CASRTQGYGYTF. CDR3 nucleotides: TGTGCCAGTAGGACACAGGGTTATGGCTACACCTTC. The full variable domain, completed using reference TRBV19 and TRBJ1-2, is DGGITQSPKYLFRKEGQNVTLSCEQNLNHDAMYWYRQDPGQGLRLIYYSQIVNDFQKGDIAEGYSVSREKKESFPLTVTSAQKNPTAFYLCASRTQGYGYTFGSGTRLTVV.

This chain links TRBV19 with TRBJ1-2; D is uncertain. Germline V gene sequence: CDR1 LNHDA, CDR2 SQIVND (reference sequence). Trimming removed 4 bases at V and 4 bases at J, with 7 bases between. The CDR3 totals 12 residues. The CDR3 DNA sequence: TGTGCCAGTAGTAACCGGGTCTATGGCTACACCTTC. Protein: CASSNRVYGYTF.

The chain couples TRBV4-1 to TRBJ1-5; D gene unclear. With 4 bases removed from V and 5 bases from J, the gap between germline ends came to 9 bases. The germline CDR1 and CDR2 sequences are MGHRA and YSYEKL. The length of the CDR3 is 13 residues. The CDR3 sequence: CASSLERDQPQHF. The CDR3 coding sequence is TGCGCCAGCAGCCTAGAGAGGGATCAGCCCCAGCATTTT.

V and J are TRBV28 and TRBJ1-5, with unresolved D. The length of the CDR3 is 15 residues. Germline V gene data show CDR1 as MDHEN and CDR2 as SYDVKM. Trimming stripped 1 base from V and 0 bases from J, with 7 bases between. In DNA, the CDR3 is TGTGCCAGCAGTTTATCCGGGGATAGCAATCAGCCCCAGCATTTT. This translates into CASSLSGDSNQPQHF. The full variable domain, in which reference TRBV28 and TRBJ1-5 provide the parts outside the CDR3, is DVKVTQSSRYLVKRTGEKVFLECVQDMDHENMFWYRQDPGLGLRLIYFSYDVKMKEKGDIPEGYSVSREKKERFSLILESASTNQTSMYLCASSLSGDSNQPQHFGDGTRLSIL.

The J gene is TRBJ2-7, the V gene TRBV3-1 (or the pseudogene TRBV3-2); possible D gene TRBD1, 6 bases. The CDR3 has 14 amino acids. V was shortened by 1 base and J by 5 bases, with 12 bases between the two germline ends. The germline V gene encodes CDR1 LGHDT and CDR2 YNNKEL (reference sequence). The CDR3 bases are TGTGCCAGCAGCCAAGCGGCAGGGGTAGACGAGCAGTACTTC. This gives the protein CASSQAAGVDEQYF.

V is TRBV29-1 and J is TRBJ1-2, with 8 bases lining up with TRBD1. The germline V gene has CDR1 SQVTM and CDR2 ANQGSEA. V shed 6 bases and J 7 bases; nucleotides not matched to a gene: 4. The CDR3 length is 11 residues. CDR3 sequence reads: CSVDGTGGYTF. In DNA, the CDR3 is TGCAGCGTAGACGGGACAGGTGGCTACACCTTC. Full variable domain (remainder filled in from reference TRBV29-1 and TRBJ1-2): SAVISQKPSRDICQRGTSLTIQCQVDSQVTMMFWYRQQPGQSLTLIATANQGSEATYESGFVIDKFPISRPNLTFSTLTVSNMSPEDSSIYLCSVDGTGGYTFGSGTRLTVV.

The chain is built from TRBV7-8 and TRBJ2-5; 9 bases line up with TRBD2. The CDR3 is 18 residues long. Germline values: CDR1 SGHVS, CDR2 FQNEAQ. V lost 2 bases to trimming and J lost 6 bases; unmatched junction nucleotides: 16. The CDR3 loop reads CASSLTGAGGPSEQTQYF. Written as DNA, the CDR3 is TGTGCCAGCAGCTTAACCGGGGCGGGGGGGCCCAGTGAGCAGACCCAGTACTTC.

V gene TRBV2 combines with J gene TRBJ1-1, with a weak D call TRBD1 (5 bases). The CDR3 is made up of 13 amino acids. Germline-derived CDR1 and CDR2 are SNHLY and FYNNEI. The V end was cut by 6 bases, the J end by 0 bases, with 8 bases between. Written as DNA, the CDR3 is TGTGCCAGCAGGCGAGGGGTGAACACTGAAGCTTTCTTT. It yields the protein CASRRGVNTEAFF. Together with reference TRBV2 and TRBJ1-1, the CDR3 gives the full variable domain: EPEVTQTPSHQVTQMGQEVILRCVPISNHLYFYWYRQILGQKVEFLVSFYNNEISEKSEIFDDQFSVERPDGSNFTLKIRSTKLEDSAMYFCASRRGVNTEAFFGQGTRLTVV.

V is TRBV4-1 and J is TRBJ2-3, with unresolved D. V gave up 2 bases and J gave up 5 bases, with 14 bases separating them. Germline V lookup: CDR1 MGHRA, CDR2 YSYEKL. The CDR3 contains 15 residues. CDR3 bases: TGCGCCAGCAGCCAACTTGCCTTGGCGAGAGATACGCAGTATTTT. It translates to CASSQLALARDTQYF.

The chain joins TRBV3-1 (or the pseudogene TRBV3-2) to TRBJ2-7; 9 positions match TRBD2. The CDR3 has 15 amino acids. V lost 3 bases, J lost 0 bases, and 3 bases stayed unmatched. Germline V gives CDR1 LGHDT, CDR2 YNNKEL (reference sequence). CDR3 sequence reads: CASSQGLADSYEQYF. The CDR3 bases are TGTGCCAGCAGCCAGGGACTAGCAGACTCCTACGAGCAGTACTTC.

V is TRBV5-1 and J is TRBJ1-5; possible D gene TRBD1, 5 bases. Germline CDR1 is SGHRS and CDR2 is YFSETQ. Between the trimmed V and J ends, which lost 1 base and 4 bases, there was a span of 12 bases. The CDR3 totals 15 residues. CDR3 sequence reads: CASSLKTGANQPQHF. The DNA for the CDR3 is TGCGCCAGCAGCTTGAAAACAGGTGCAAATCAGCCCCAGCATTTT.

This chain uses TRBV28 with TRBJ2-1; TRBD2 agrees at 11 bases. The V segment lost 5 bases and the J segment 3 bases; nucleotides outside the gene matches: 12. The CDR3 spans 18 residues. Germline-derived CDR1 and CDR2 are MDHEN and SYDVKM. Here the CDR3 reads CASSPPVRLAGNYNEQFF. The CDR3 nucleotides read TGTGCCAGCAGTCCCCCCGTCAGACTAGCGGGGAACTACAATGAGCAGTTCTTC.

The CDR3: CASSLGTSVRTDTQYF. The CDR3 DNA is TGCGCCAGCAGCTTAGGGACTAGCGTTCGCACAGATACGCAGTATTTT. The rearrangement uses TRBV5-1 and TRBJ2-3, with 10 bases aligning to TRBD2. The V gene's germline CDR1 is SGHRS and CDR2 YFSETQ. The CDR3 sequence is 16 residues long. J gave up 1 base and V 2 bases, and 4 bases lay outside the gene matches.

Only one count was recorded for this clone. V usage is TRBV4-2 and J usage is TRBJ2-1; D uncertain. Looked up from germline, CDR1 is LGHNA and CDR2 is YNFKEQ. The CDR3 runs to 12 residues. The germline V and J ends were trimmed by 2 bases and 7 bases, with 6 bases remaining between them. The CDR3 DNA reads as TGTGCCAGCAGCCAATTACAAAATGAGCAGTTCTTC. This codes for CASSQLQNEQFF.

The rearrangement uses TRBV3-1 (or the pseudogene TRBV3-2) and TRBJ1-6; D remains ambiguous. CDR1 is LGHDT, CDR2 YNNKEL, per germline (reference sequence). Trimming cost V 0 bases and J 9 bases, with 9 bases left between them. CDR3 length equals 14 residues. The CDR3 DNA is TGTGCCAGCAGCCAAGAACCAGGCGTTTCACCCCTCCACTTT. It yields the protein CASSQEPGVSPLHF.

The DNA for the CDR3 is TGTGCCTGGAGTGGGACTGAAGCTTTCTTT. Its translation: CAWSGTEAFF. J is TRBJ1-1 and V is TRBV30; no clear D gene. Per the germline V gene, CDR1 is GTSNPN and CDR2 is SVGIG (reference sequence). V was clipped by 1 base and J by 5 bases, with 2 bases between them. The CDR3 extends over 10 amino acids.

This chain links TRBV2 with TRBJ2-7; a weak D match, TRBD2 (6 bases). Germline-derived CDR1 and CDR2 are SNHLY and FYNNEI. Trimming pared 2 bases from V and 4 bases from J, leaving 12 bases between. There are 14 residues in the CDR3. This CDR3 is CASSESIGTYEQYF. In DNA form, the CDR3 reads TGTGCCAGCAGTGAAAGCATAGGGACTTACGAGCAGTACTTC.

This clone was detected only once. The chain couples TRBV29-1 to TRBJ1-5; 7 nucleotides match TRBD1. After removal of 5 bases from V and 4 bases from J, the junction contained 5 bases not matched to a gene. This CDR3 region has 13 residues. Germline V gene lookup returns CDR1 SQVTM and CDR2 ANQGSEA. CDR3 coding DNA: TGCAGCGTTCGGGACAGCCCTAATCAGCCCCAGCATTTT. It specifies CSVRDSPNQPQHF.

This clone was counted once. This chain connects TRBV5-4 to TRBJ2-5; no clear D. This CDR3 is 13 amino acids long. V was pared by 0 bases and J by 2 bases, with 5 bases between. Per germline, CDR1 SGHNT and CDR2 YYREEE (reference sequence). The CDR3 DNA reads TGTGCCAGCAGCTTGGGGCGGCAAGAGACCCAGTACTTC. It translates to CASSLGRQETQYF.

The rearrangement joins TRBV12-5 to TRBJ2-1, with D hard to call. Per the germline V gene, CDR1 is LGHNT and CDR2 is FRNRAP. CDR3 length: 14 amino acids. Between the trimmed V and J ends, which lost 5 bases and 3 bases, there was a span of 11 bases. CDR3 DNA sequence: TGTGCTAGTGGTCCTTCTGCTCACTACAATGAGCAGTTCTTC. This translates into CASGPSAHYNEQFF.

V usage is TRBV5-5 and J usage is TRBJ2-7, with D possibly matching TRBD1 (6 bases). The germline V gene encodes CDR1 SGHKS and CDR2 YYEKEE (reference sequence). The CDR3 length is 16 residues. V lost 0 bases, J lost 4 bases, and 17 bases lay in between. The CDR3 loop reads CASSLDRQAPWYEQYF. CDR3 in DNA: TGTGCCAGCAGCTTGGATCGACAGGCTCCGTGGTACGAGCAGTACTTC. Filled out from reference TRBV5-5 and TRBJ2-7, the complete variable domain reads DAGVTQSPTHLIKTRGQQVTLRCSPISGHKSVSWYQQVLGQGPQFIFQYYEKEERGRGNFPDRFSARQFPNYSSELNVNALLLGDSALYLCASSLDRQAPWYEQYFGPGTRLTVT.

V and J are TRBV9 and TRBJ2-4; D not resolved. Looked up from germline, CDR1 is SGDLS and CDR2 is YYNGEE. V lost 3 bases and J lost 4, with 5 bases in between. This CDR3 is built from 12 residues. For the CDR3, the DNA is TGTGCCAGCAGCGGGCTTAAAAACATTCAGTACTTC. This gives the protein CASSGLKNIQYF.